A selection of T cell receptor beta chains follows, all from one sample in a study of blood T cell repertoires in COVID-19. Produced via immunoSEQ multiplex PCR; TCRdb's table is partial and in-frame only. The sample shows 350,000 or so clones, approximately 91% of them seen only once. Input material: PBMCs or T cells enriched from blood (not recorded which). These TCRs come from a woman aged 25-40 years who had been exposed to COVID-19. The CDR3 runs from the conserved cysteine through the conserved F or W. Fields, in order: clone size, D gene, J gene, CDR3 length, V gene, CDR3 protein, CDR3 DNA. A D gene is named only where the DNA matches it firmly. Size is omitted from some rows. Given values are once, few, many or a class for expanded clones.

NA NA TRBJ2-3 13 TRBV12-3/TRBV12-4 CASSLYGVDTQYF TGTGCCAGCAGTTTATACGGGGTTGATACGCAGTATTTT
once TRBD1 TRBJ1-1 15 TRBV11-3 CASMSDRGLNTEAFF TGTGCCAGCATGTCCGACAGGGGGCTGAACACTGAAGCTTTCTTT
NA TRBD1 TRBJ1-1 16 TRBV12-5 CASGPPIGTGRAGAFF TGTGCTAGTGGTCCGCCCATTGGGACAGGGCGCGCGGGGGCTTTCTTT
NA NA TRBJ2-7 13 TRBV30 CAWSRGNNYEQYF TGTGCCTGGAGTAGAGGGAATAATTACGAGCAGTACTTC
NA NA TRBJ1-1 11 TRBV3-1/TRBV3-2 CASSRQGKAFF TGTGCCAGCAGCCGGCAGGGGAAAGCTTTCTTT
NA TRBD2 TRBJ2-1 16 TRBV11-1 CASSFLIAGAYNEQFF TGTGCCAGCAGCTTCCTTATAGCGGGAGCCTACAATGAGCAGTTCTTC
NA TRBD1 TRBJ1-5 16 TRBV27 CASSLFGTGWSQPQHF TGTGCCAGCAGTTTATTTGGGACAGGCTGGAGTCAGCCCCAGCATTTT
NA TRBD2 TRBJ2-7 14 TRBV6-2/TRBV6-3 CASTPSGSSYEQYF TGTGCCAGCACCCCCAGCGGGAGCTCCTACGAGCAGTACTTC
NA TRBD2 TRBJ2-2 16 TRBV13 CASSPRLAGNTGELFF TGTGCCAGCAGCCCCCGACTAGCGGGGAACACCGGGGAGCTGTTTTTT
NA TRBD2 TRBJ2-7 16 TRBV13 CASSPGGSGDSYEQYF TGTGCCAGCAGCCCCGGCGGTAGCGGGGACTCCTACGAGCAGTACTTC
NA NA TRBJ2-6 14 TRBV19 CASESGAGANVLTF TGTGCCAGTGAATCGGGGGCTGGGGCCAACGTCCTGACTTTC
NA TRBD2 TRBJ2-7 16 TRBV3-1/TRBV3-2 CASSQDLGLAGDLQYF TGTGCCAGCAGCCAAGATCTTGGGCTAGCGGGAGATTTGCAGTACTTC
once TRBD1 TRBJ1-2 15 TRBV14 CASSPPGQGDYGYTF TGTGCCAGCAGCCCCCCGGGACAGGGAGACTATGGCTACACCTTC
NA TRBD1 TRBJ1-1 15 TRBV18 CASSPDRGPNTEAFF TGTGCCAGCTCACCGGACAGGGGCCCCAACACTGAAGCTTTCTTT
once TRBD1 TRBJ1-2 16 TRBV10-3 CATALGQGLDNYGYTF TGTGCCACAGCCTTAGGACAGGGCCTTGATAACTATGGCTACACCTTC
NA TRBD2 TRBJ2-1 14 TRBV27 CASRTSGRYNEQFF TGTGCCAGCAGAACTAGCGGGAGATACAATGAGCAGTTCTTC
NA NA TRBJ1-4 17 TRBV27 CASSNPPGARGNEKLFF TGTGCCAGCAGTAACCCCCCCGGGGCGCGGGGGAATGAAAAACTGTTTTTT
NA NA TRBJ2-6 13 TRBV30 CAWGSTGANVLTF TGTGCCTGGGGGTCTACTGGGGCCAACGTCCTGACTTTC
NA NA TRBJ1-4 17 TRBV7-2 CASSLDPRGTSSEKLFF TGTGCCAGCAGCTTAGACCCCAGGGGTACCAGCTCTGAAAAACTGTTTTTT
NA NA TRBJ2-7 15 TRBV21-1 CASSPNRDYSYEQYF TGTGCCAGCAGCCCCAACCGGGACTACTCCTACGAGCAGTACTTC
NA TRBD1 TRBJ2-3 13 TRBV7-2 CASSFDRANTQYF TGTGCCAGCAGCTTTGACAGGGCCAATACGCAGTATTTT
NA NA TRBJ1-5 16 TRBV27 CASRGNSMMGNQPQHF TGTGCCAGTCGGGGAAACAGTATGATGGGCAATCAGCCCCAGCATTTT
NA NA TRBJ2-1 15 TRBV9 CASSVSGGVNNEQFF TGTGCCAGCAGCGTGAGCGGAGGGGTTAACAATGAGCAGTTCTTC
NA TRBD2 TRBJ2-7 14 TRBV18 CASSGTSGSYEQYF TGTGCCAGCTCCGGGACTAGCGGGAGTTACGAGCAGTACTTC
NA TRBD2 TRBJ2-1 15 TRBV9 CASSVSGSSMNEQFF TGTGCCAGCAGCGTGAGCGGGAGTAGTATGAATGAGCAGTTCTTC
NA TRBD2 TRBJ2-3 15 TRBV7-2 CASSFVGGEADTQYF TGTGCCAGCAGCTTTGTGGGAGGGGAAGCGGATACGCAGTATTTT
NA NA TRBJ1-2 12 TRBV27 CASMGADYGYTF TGTGCCAGCATGGGGGCGGACTATGGCTACACCTTC
NA TRBD2 TRBJ2-7 17 TRBV6-1 CASSERPLLGGIYEQYF TGTGCCAGCAGTGAACGACCACTACTCGGGGGGATCTACGAGCAGTACTTC
NA NA TRBJ1-1 13 TRBV27 CASSLSLSTEAFF TGTGCCAGCAGTTTATCCTTGTCCACTGAAGCTTTCTTT
NA NA TRBJ1-2 12 TRBV19 CASSTNRVGYTF TGTGCCAGTAGTACCAACAGGGTGGGCTACACCTTC
NA NA TRBJ2-7 17 TRBV10-3 CAIKKVEGQTGPREQYF TGTGCCATCAAGAAAGTAGAGGGCCAAACAGGGCCTCGGGAGCAGTACTTC
NA NA TRBJ2-1 13 TRBV5-1 CASSFGLSDEQFF TGCGCCAGCAGCTTTGGACTAAGCGATGAGCAGTTCTTC
NA NA TRBJ2-3 17 TRBV10-3 CAIRAAPAGLITDTQYF TGTGCCATCAGAGCCGCCCCGGCGGGACTCATCACAGATACGCAGTATTTT
NA NA TRBJ1-3 14 TRBV18 CASSPARGGNTIYF TGTGCCAGCTCACCGGCCAGGGGAGGAAACACCATATATTTT
NA TRBD1 TRBJ1-3 14 TRBV7-9 CASSHRDSRDTIYF TGTGCCAGCAGCCATCGGGACAGTAGGGACACCATATATTTT
NA NA TRBJ2-3 14 TRBV7-9 CASSSRGGPDTQYF TGTGCCAGCAGCTCTAGGGGGGGCCCAGATACGCAGTATTTT
NA TRBD2 TRBJ2-1 19 TRBV7-3 CASSLTGTSGRYGYNEQFF TGTGCCAGCAGCTTAACTGGGACTAGCGGGAGGTATGGCTACAATGAGCAGTTCTTC
NA TRBD2 TRBJ2-5 13 TRBV7-3 CASSPSGMETQYF TGTGCCAGCAGCCCTAGCGGGATGGAGACCCAGTACTTC
NA NA TRBJ1-5 13 TRBV30 CAWRGQPDQPQHF TGTGCCTGGAGGGGGCAACCAGATCAGCCCCAGCATTTT
NA TRBD1 TRBJ2-3 18 TRBV6-1 CASSEDRTGLTSTDTQYF TGTGCCAGCAGTGAGGATCGGACAGGCCTAACTAGCACAGATACGCAGTATTTT
NA TRBD2 TRBJ2-1 16 TRBV28 CASSLFSGGGYNEQFF TGTGCCAGCAGTTTATTCAGCGGGGGGGGATACAATGAGCAGTTCTTC
NA TRBD1 TRBJ2-3 13 TRBV30 CAWTGGFTDTQYF TGTGCCTGGACAGGGGGCTTCACAGATACGCAGTATTTT
few TRBD1 TRBJ1-5 15 TRBV7-8 CASSLGTGGNQPQHF TGTGCCAGCAGCTTAGGGACAGGGGGTAATCAGCCCCAGCATTTT
NA TRBD2 TRBJ2-7 17 TRBV7-8 CASSLALAGTGTYEQYF TGTGCCAGCAGCTTAGCTCTAGCGGGAACCGGGACCTACGAGCAGTACTTC
NA NA TRBJ2-3 14 TRBV2 CASSVVEGTDTQYF TGTGCCAGCAGTGTTGTGGAGGGCACAGATACGCAGTATTTT
NA NA TRBJ2-7 15 TRBV21-1 CASLGGREVPYEQYF TGTGCCAGTCTCGGGGGGCGGGAAGTCCCCTACGAGCAGTACTTC
NA TRBD1 TRBJ1-3 14 TRBV6-5 CASNTGATGNTIYF TGTGCCAGCAATACAGGGGCAACTGGAAACACCATATATTTT
NA TRBD1 TRBJ1-1 16 TRBV27 CASSFSTGERNTEAFF TGTGCCAGCAGTTTTTCTACAGGGGAAAGGAACACTGAAGCTTTCTTT